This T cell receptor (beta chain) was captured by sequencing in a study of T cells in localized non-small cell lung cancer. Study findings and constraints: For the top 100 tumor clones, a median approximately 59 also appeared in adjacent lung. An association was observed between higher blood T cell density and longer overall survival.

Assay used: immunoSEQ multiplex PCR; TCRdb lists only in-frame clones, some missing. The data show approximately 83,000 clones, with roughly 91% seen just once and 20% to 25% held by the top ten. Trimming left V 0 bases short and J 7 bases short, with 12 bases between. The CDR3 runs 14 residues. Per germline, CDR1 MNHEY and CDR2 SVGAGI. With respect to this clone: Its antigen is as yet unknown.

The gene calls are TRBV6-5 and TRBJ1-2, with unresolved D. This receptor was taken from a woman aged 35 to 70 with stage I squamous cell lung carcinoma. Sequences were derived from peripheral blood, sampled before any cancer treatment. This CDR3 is CASSYSNTAGGYTF. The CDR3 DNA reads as TGTGCCAGCAGTTACTCGAACACAGCGGGTGGCTACACCTTC.